This T cell receptor beta chain was sequenced in a study of Graves' ophthalmopathy and Graves' hyperthyroidism. Study as a whole: Researchers obtained peripheral blood at initial diagnosis, before any treatment had begun. Overall study findings and caveats: Blood shared most expanded thyroid clonotypes above 0.001 frequency.

This CDR3 is built from 14 residues. Deletions cut 2 bases from V and 6 bases from J, with 13 bases between. From RNA, the CDR3 regions of TCR beta chains were amplified and sequenced. HTBI primers were used in a first-round RT-PCR, which preceded a second-round multiplex PCR. TCRdb used MiXCR to reprocess the multiplex PCR reads, holding one entry per CDR3 protein. The profile shows hundreds of thousands of distinct CDR3 sequences, 22% of them singletons. Excluded: other autoimmune disease, uncontrolled infection, pregnancy or lactation. This clonotype was detected many times. Its matching antigen is unknown.

This clonotype was sampled from a woman aged 18-29 years with stable Graves' hyperthyroidism. Some clones in this sample may be carry-over from other donors' samples. The sample was peripheral blood. The chain combines TRBV6-7 with TRBJ1-1; possible D gene TRBD1, 6 bases. TRBV6-7 is treated as an ORF (open reading frame) with a function not yet certain. CDR3 nucleotide sequence: TGTGCCAGCAGTTACGGACAGACAGGTTCTGAAGCTTTCTTT. Amino acids: CASSYGQTGSEAFF.